The clone carrying this TCR beta chain was recorded many times. Its antigen is unknown. The ends were cut back, 1 base at V and 0 bases at J, with 7 bases in the middle. The CDR3 is 15 amino acids. CDR1 and CDR2 from the germline V gene are LNHDA and SQIVND (reference sequence). A second 7 to 11 cycle PCR used barcoded and J-beta primers. Sequencing yielded, for each sample, at least 2.5 million paired-end reads carrying CDR3. One entry per CDR3 protein, called by TCRdb with MiXCR from the 5' RACE reads. Of about 720,000 distinct CDR3 sequences in the sample, about a fifth were seen once. The source of the sample is a study of blood T cells in healthy people across ages. Study at large: Through template switching, about one barcoded beta molecule was captured per two T cells, as measured in model experiments.

Findings and limits, study-wide: Changes seen in expanded clonotypes were possibly confounded by donor CMV status left unknown.

The V call is TRBV19, the J call TRBJ2-1; maybe TRBD2 (5 bases). Sequences were obtained from blood. The sequence was obtained from a man between 65 and 85 years old in good health. For the CDR3, the DNA is TGTGCCAGTAGTATAGCGGGGAGCTCCTACAATGAGCAGTTCTTC. Translation: CASSIAGSSYNEQFF.